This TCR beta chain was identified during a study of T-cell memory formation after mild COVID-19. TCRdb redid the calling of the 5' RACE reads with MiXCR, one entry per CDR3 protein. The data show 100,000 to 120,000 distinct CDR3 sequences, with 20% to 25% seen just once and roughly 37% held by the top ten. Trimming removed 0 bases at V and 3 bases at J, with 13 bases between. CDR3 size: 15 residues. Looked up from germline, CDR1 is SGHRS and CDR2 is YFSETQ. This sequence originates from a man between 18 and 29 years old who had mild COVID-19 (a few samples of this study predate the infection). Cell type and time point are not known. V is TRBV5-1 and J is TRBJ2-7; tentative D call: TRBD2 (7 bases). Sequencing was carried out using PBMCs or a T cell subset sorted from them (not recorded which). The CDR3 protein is CASSLGGGGGYEQYF. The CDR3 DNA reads TGCGCCAGCAGCTTGGGAGGGGGGGGAGGCTACGAGCAGTACTTC.